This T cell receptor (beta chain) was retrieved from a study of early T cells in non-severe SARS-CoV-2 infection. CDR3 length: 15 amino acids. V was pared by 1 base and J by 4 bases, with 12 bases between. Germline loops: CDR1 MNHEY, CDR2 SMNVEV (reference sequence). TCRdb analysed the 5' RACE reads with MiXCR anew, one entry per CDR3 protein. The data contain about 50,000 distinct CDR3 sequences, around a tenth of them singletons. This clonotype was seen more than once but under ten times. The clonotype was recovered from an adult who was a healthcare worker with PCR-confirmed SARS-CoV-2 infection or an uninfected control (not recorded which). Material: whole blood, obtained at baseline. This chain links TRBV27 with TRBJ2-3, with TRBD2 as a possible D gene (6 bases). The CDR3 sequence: CASSLWGGAADTQYF. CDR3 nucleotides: TGTGCCAGCAGTTTATGGGGCGGGGCCGCAGATACGCAGTATTTT.